Listed below are T cell receptor beta chains from one sample, sequenced in a study of vaccination and CD4 T cells after COVID-19. Antigens for these TCRs are unknown. TCRdb reprocessed the PCR reads via MiXCR and lists one record per CDR3 protein. The profile shows approximately 21,000 distinct CDR3 sequences, 43% of them singletons. The sample was CD4+ T cells from blood, cultured in vitro, taken about 7 months after SARS-CoV-2 vaccination. The receptors originated from a human donor who had recovered from COVID-19. Each CDR3 is given with its conserved first and last residue. D genes are given only for firm matches. The size of a clone is reported for some rows only, either as once, few or many, or as a class for expanded clones.

NA	TRBJ2-3	TRBV15	NA	TGTGCCACCAGCAGGCAATACCGGGACGCTGGAGATACGCAGTATTTT	CATSRQYRDAGDTQYF
NA	TRBJ2-3	TRBV10-3	TRBD2	TGTGCCATCATGGCGGGAGTCACAGATACGCAGTATTTT	CAIMAGVTDTQYF
NA	TRBJ2-1	TRBV19	TRBD2	TGTGCCAGTAGTACCCTAGCGGGAGAGCAGTTCTTC	CASSTLAGEQFF
few	TRBJ2-5	TRBV7-9	NA	TGTGCCAGCAGCTTATGGGAGACCCAGTACTTC	CASSLWETQYF
few	TRBJ2-7	TRBV28	TRBD2	TGTGCCAGCAGTTTAACTAGCGGAACCTACGAGCAGTACTTC	CASSLTSGTYEQYF
NA	TRBJ2-1	TRBV20-1	NA	TGCAGTGCTAGATTCTGGGGGATTACTGAGCAGTTCTTC	CSARFWGITEQFF
NA	TRBJ2-2	TRBV7-3	NA	TGTGCCAGCAGCTTGTCCTTAATGTGGGACACCGGGGAGCTGTTTTTT	CASSLSLMWDTGELFF
NA	TRBJ2-7	TRBV28	NA	TGTGCCAGCAGTACGGCGGGACCCTGGTGGGAGCAGTACTTC	CASSTAGPWWEQYF
NA	TRBJ1-5	TRBV4-1	TRBD1	TGCGCCAGCAGCCATACAGGGGAAGGGTCGATGGGAAGCAATCAGCCCCAGCATTTT	CASSHTGEGSMGSNQPQHF
once	TRBJ2-5	TRBV6-5	NA	TGTGCCAGCAGTTCTCAAAACTCGCAAGAGACCCAGTACTTC	CASSSQNSQETQYF
NA	TRBJ1-2	TRBV20-1	TRBD1	TGTACAGGGGCCGAATCAGCGGTTGGCTACACCTTC	CTGAESAVGYTF
few	TRBJ1-2	TRBV6-1	TRBD1	TGTGCCAGCAGTCTAGGACAGGGGATCTATGGCTACACCTTC	CASSLGQGIYGYTF
NA	TRBJ2-6	TRBV15	NA	TGTGCCACCAGCAGGCGTGGGCTCTCTGGGGCCAACGTCCTGACTTTC	CATSRRGLSGANVLTF
once	TRBJ1-3	TRBV23-1	NA	TGCGCCAGCAAAACAGGCCTCGGAAACACCATATATTTT	CASKTGLGNTIYF
NA	TRBJ1-2	TRBV20-1	NA	TGCAGTGCTAGTGACCCGGGGGGGCGAGGGTATGGCTACACCTTC	CSASDPGGRGYGYTF
NA	TRBJ2-3	TRBV24-1	NA	TGTGCCACCGGGGGACACTCCGCTAGCACAGATACGCAGTATTTT	CATGGHSASTDTQYF
NA	TRBJ1-5	TRBV19	NA	TGTGCCAGTAGTATCCTCAATGCAGCAGGGTCCGGCCAGCCCCAGCATTTT	CASSILNAAGSGQPQHF
few	TRBJ1-2	TRBV6-1	TRBD1	TGTGCCAGCAGCGAACGGGACAGGGGCTACACCTTC	CASSERDRGYTF
NA	TRBJ2-5	TRBV20-1	NA	TGCAGTGCTAGGAGAGCGGGCCAAGAGACCCAGTACTTC	CSARRAGQETQYF
few	TRBJ1-1	TRBV6-1	NA	TGTGCCAGCCTCGGCACAGGGCCGCGCACTGAAGCTTTCTTT	CASLGTGPRTEAFF
NA	TRBJ2-7	TRBV7-8	NA	TGTGCCACCACCTCAGCCTTAGCGTACTCCTACGAGCAGTACTTC	CATTSALAYSYEQYF
NA	TRBJ2-3	TRBV6-1	TRBD2	TGTGCCAGCAGTCGGCAAGGACTAGCGGGAGCGAGGGATACGCAGTATTTT	CASSRQGLAGARDTQYF
few	TRBJ2-5	TRBV20-1	TRBD2	TGCAGTGCCCCCCCGGGCGGGGGGCTCCAAGAGACCCAGTACTTC	CSAPPGGGLQETQYF
NA	TRBJ1-1	TRBV19	NA	TGTGCCAGTATTAGTCGGTCCGTGACTGAAGCTTTCTTT	CASISRSVTEAFF
few	TRBJ2-7	TRBV18	TRBD1	TGTGCCAGCTCACGAAACTCCGGGACAGGGGGCTACGAGCAGTACTTC	CASSRNSGTGGYEQYF
NA	TRBJ2-7	TRBV7-8	NA	TGTGCCAGCAGCCCTCGATCAGGGGTTCTCTACGAGCAGTACTTC	CASSPRSGVLYEQYF
once	TRBJ2-1	TRBV20-1	TRBD2	TGCAGTGTCATAGTTAGAGAAGCGGGAGGACCTTCAATATACAATGAGCAGTTCTTC	CSVIVREAGGPSIYNEQFF
few	TRBJ2-5	TRBV20-1	TRBD2	TGCAGTGCTAGAGGTTTCGGGATAGCGGGTAAAGAGACCCAGTACTTC	CSARGFGIAGKETQYF
NA	TRBJ2-5	TRBV7-9	TRBD2	TGTGCCAGCAGCTGGACTAGCGGGAGCCAAGAGACCCAGTACTTC	CASSWTSGSQETQYF
NA	TRBJ2-5	TRBV20-1	NA	TGCAGTGCAGAGGTCCGGGGGGAGACCCAGTACTTC	CSAEVRGETQYF
few	TRBJ1-5	TRBV6-1	NA	TGTGCCAGCATACCGGGTACTTATAGCAATCAGCCCCAGCATTTT	CASIPGTYSNQPQHF
NA	TRBJ2-5	TRBV6-8	TRBD1	TGTGCCAGCAGTTCCAGGACAGGGAGTGAGGAGACCCAGTACTTC	CASSSRTGSEETQYF
NA	TRBJ2-7	TRBV7-9	NA	TGTGCCAGCAGCTTAGCGGACGAGCAGTACTTC	CASSLADEQYF
few	TRBJ2-7	TRBV7-3	NA	TGTGCCAGCAGCCCCTGGCCAGGGGAGTTATACGAGCAGTACTTC	CASSPWPGELYEQYF